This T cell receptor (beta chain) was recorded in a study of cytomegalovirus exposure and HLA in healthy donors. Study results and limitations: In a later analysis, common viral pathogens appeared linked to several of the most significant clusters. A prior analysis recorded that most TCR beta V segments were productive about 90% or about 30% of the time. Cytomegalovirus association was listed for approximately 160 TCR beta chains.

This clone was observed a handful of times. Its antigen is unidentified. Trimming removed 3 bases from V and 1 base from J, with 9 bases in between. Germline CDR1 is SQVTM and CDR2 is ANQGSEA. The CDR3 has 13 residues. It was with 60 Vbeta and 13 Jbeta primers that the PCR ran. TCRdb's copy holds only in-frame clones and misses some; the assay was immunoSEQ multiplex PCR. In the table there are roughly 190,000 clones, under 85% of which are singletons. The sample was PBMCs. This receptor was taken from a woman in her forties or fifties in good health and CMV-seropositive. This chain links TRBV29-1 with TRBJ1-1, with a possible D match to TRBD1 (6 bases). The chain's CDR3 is CSVEIQGNTEAFF. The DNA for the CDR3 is TGCAGCGTTGAGATACAGGGGAACACTGAAGCTTTCTTT.